A selection of T cell receptor beta chains follows, all from one sample in a study of blood T cell repertoires in COVID-19. The data were produced by immunoSEQ multiplex PCR, yet TCRdb's version contains in-frame clones alone and is incomplete. The table shows about 21,000 clones, with about 88% occurring only once. Sample: peripheral blood. The origin of the receptors is a human donor with active COVID-19. The donor label of this sample is uncertain. CDR3s include the opening cysteine and the closing phenylalanine or tryptophan. Each record gives: clone size, J gene, D gene, V gene, CDR3 protein, CDR3 DNA. D genes are given only for firm matches. Part of the rows lack a size; the others show once, few, many or a class for expanded clones.

- TRBJ2-1 TRBD1 TRBV10-3 CAITADRLSNEQFF TGTGCCATCACGGCGGACAGGCTATCTAATGAGCAGTTCTTC
- TRBJ1-5 - TRBV30 CAWSRQSDQPQHF TGTGCCTGGAGTAGACAGTCAGATCAGCCCCAGCATTTT
- TRBJ1-5 TRBD1 TRBV2 CASRDLTGTGMQPQHF TGTGCCAGCAGGGACCTCACCGGGACAGGGATGCAGCCCCAGCATTTT
- TRBJ2-1 - TRBV6-5 CASSYIGRGSYNEQFF TGTGCCAGCAGTTACATTGGCAGGGGCTCCTACAATGAGCAGTTCTTC
- TRBJ2-5 TRBD1 TRBV27 CASSSPPHNRGHKETQYF TGTGCCAGCAGTTCTCCCCCTCACAACAGGGGGCATAAAGAGACCCAGTACTTC
- TRBJ2-1 TRBD2 TRBV5-8 CASRGGTRWSNEQFF TGTGCCAGCAGGGGAGGGACTAGATGGAGCAATGAGCAGTTCTTC
- TRBJ2-4 - TRBV6-5 CASRTGFGSKNIQYF TGTGCCAGCAGAACAGGGTTTGGATCCAAAAACATTCAGTACTTC
- TRBJ2-3 - TRBV7-3 CASSPSADTQYF TGTGCCAGCAGCCCAAGCGCAGATACGCAGTATTTT
- TRBJ2-4 TRBD2 TRBV2 CASSVGRGGDIQYF TGTGCCAGCAGTGTGGGCCGGGGGGGCGACATTCAGTACTTC
- TRBJ1-2 - TRBV15 CATSRTGQLRYGYTF TGTGCCACCAGCAGAACAGGGCAACTACGATATGGCTACACCTTC
- TRBJ2-7 - TRBV20-1 CSASSGHEQYF TGCAGTGCTAGTTCAGGGCACGAGCAGTACTTC
few TRBJ1-2 - TRBV6-1 CASSEVGEMGGYTF TGTGCCAGCAGTGAAGTCGGGGAAATGGGGGGCTACACCTTC
- TRBJ2-7 - TRBV6-1 CASSENQVPSYEQYF TGTGCCAGCAGTGAAAACCAGGTTCCCTCCTACGAGCAGTACTTC
once TRBJ1-2 TRBD1 TRBV5-1 CASSLQPGQGDGYTF TGCGCCAGCAGCTTACAACCGGGACAGGGCGATGGCTACACCTTC
once TRBJ1-1 - TRBV19 CASVGLNRLNTEAFF TGTGCCAGCGTTGGACTAAACAGGCTGAACACTGAAGCTTTCTTT
- TRBJ2-1 TRBD1 TRBV5-4 CASSPAPDRGSYNEQFF TGTGCCAGCAGCCCTGCTCCAGACAGGGGCTCCTACAATGAGCAGTTCTTC
- TRBJ2-1 - TRBV19 CASSAYSNPSYNEQFF TGTGCCAGTAGTGCGTACAGCAACCCGAGTTACAATGAGCAGTTCTTC
- TRBJ2-7 TRBD1 TRBV5-1 CASSSLVTSGTGGSRENYEQYF TGCGCCAGCAGCTCCCTGGTGACATCCGGGACAGGGGGTTCGCGGGAGAACTACGAGCAGTACTTC
- TRBJ2-1 TRBD1 TRBV9 CASSVSVVTGGYNEQFF TGTGCCAGCAGCGTGTCGGTTGTTACAGGGGGCTACAATGAGCAGTTCTTC
few TRBJ2-1 TRBD2 TRBV19 CASSIQTGGLNEQFF TGTGCCAGTAGTATTCAGACGGGAGGGCTAAATGAGCAGTTCTTC
- TRBJ2-7 TRBD2 TRBV7-2 CASSLLAGGDEQYF TGTGCCAGCAGCTTGTTAGCGGGCGGGGACGAGCAGTACTTC
- TRBJ1-4 - TRBV10-1 CASSKIRQDTNEKLFF TGCGCCAGCAGTAAGATACGACAGGATACTAATGAAAAACTGTTTTTT
- TRBJ2-3 TRBD1 TRBV2 CASLQGLSTDTQYF TGTGCCAGCTTACAGGGGTTAAGCACAGATACGCAGTATTTT
- TRBJ1-6 TRBD1 TRBV3-1/TRBV3-2 CASSRDSTNSPLHF TGTGCCAGCAGCAGGGACAGTACTAATTCACCCCTCCACTTT
- TRBJ1-2 - TRBV11-1 CASSWTEDYGYTF TGTGCCAGCAGCTGGACAGAGGACTATGGCTACACCTTC
few TRBJ2-7 TRBD1 TRBV2 CASLRDREYEQYF TGTGCCAGCCTCCGGGACAGGGAGTACGAGCAGTACTTC
- TRBJ1-6 - TRBV19 CASSIGTGQNSPLHF TGTGCCAGTAGTATAGGTACAGGGCAAAATTCACCCCTCCACTTT
- TRBJ2-5 - TRBV3-1/TRBV3-2 CASSQTSTKQTQYF TGTGCCAGCAGCCAAACTAGTACCAAGCAGACCCAGTACTTC
- TRBJ2-3 TRBD1 TRBV7-3 CASSLAQGISTDTQYF TGTGCCAGCAGCTTAGCACAGGGGATCAGCACAGATACGCAGTATTTT
- TRBJ2-7 TRBD1 TRBV19 CASSGGTGLDEQYF TGTGCCAGTAGTGGGGGGACAGGTCTGGACGAGCAGTACTTC
- TRBJ1-2 TRBD1 TRBV7-2 CASSLGFEGAGYTF TGTGCCAGCAGCTTAGGATTTGAGGGGGCAGGCTACACCTTC
- TRBJ2-1 TRBD1 TRBV10-3 CAISDPSGQGSANEQFF TGTGCCATCAGTGATCCCTCGGGACAGGGGAGCGCGAATGAGCAGTTCTTC
few TRBJ1-2 - TRBV28 CASSEGGVGYGYTF TGTGCCAGCAGTGAAGGCGGGGTAGGCTATGGCTACACCTTC
- TRBJ2-1 TRBD2 TRBV29-1 CSVFSGSFDEQFF TGCAGCGTTTTTAGCGGGAGTTTCGATGAGCAGTTCTTC
- TRBJ2-1 TRBD1 TRBV7-9 CASTDGQGSYNEQFF TGTGCCAGCACCGATGGACAGGGGTCTTACAATGAGCAGTTCTTC
- TRBJ2-5 TRBD2 TRBV2 CASSGGLAGIGTQYF TGTGCCAGCAGTGGGGGACTAGCGGGAATCGGGACCCAGTACTTC
- TRBJ1-5 TRBD1 TRBV6-5 CASLPLRQGDQPQHF TGTGCCAGCCTACCCCTACGACAGGGGGATCAGCCCCAGCATTTT
- TRBJ2-3 - TRBV5-1 CASSVNTDTQYF TGCGCCAGCAGCGTTAACACAGATACGCAGTATTTT
- TRBJ2-2 TRBD1 TRBV11-3 CASSLRTGGRSNTGELFF TGTGCCAGCAGCTTAAGGACAGGGGGCAGGTCGAACACCGGGGAGCTGTTTTTT
- TRBJ2-7 - TRBV4-2 CASSQVQGRVAYEQYF TGTGCCAGCAGCCAAGTGCAGGGAAGGGTGGCCTACGAGCAGTACTTC